The 10 T cell receptor beta chains below were found in one sample sequenced in a study of blood T cell repertoires in COVID-19. The protocol was immunoSEQ multiplex PCR, while the TCRdb copy is restricted to in-frame clones and leaves out a portion. The table includes under 300,000 clones, more than 85% detected once. Sequencing was done on a sample of PBMCs or T cells enriched from blood (not recorded which). These receptors were collected from a woman aged 45-65 years who had recovered from COVID-19.

In its sample, this clone was seen a few times. This chain connects TRBV25-1 to TRBJ1-2; 8 nucleotides line up with TRBD1. The CDR3 loop spans 12 amino acids. After removal of 7 bases from V and 8 bases from J, the junction contained 6 bases not matched to a gene. Germline V lookup: CDR1 MGHDK, CDR2 SYGVNS. The CDR3 loop reads CASNRGVGGYTF. CDR3 coding DNA: TGTGCCAGCAACAGGGGGGTTGGCGGCTACACCTTC.

The chain carries TRBV7-2 and TRBJ2-3, with TRBD2 matching 11 bases. The CDR3 runs to 17 residues. The trim removed 2 bases at V and 0 bases at J, leaving 4 bases unmatched. Per germline, CDR1 SGHTA and CDR2 FQGNSA. As DNA, the CDR3 is TGTGCCAGCAGCTTAACCACTAGCGGGAGTAGCACAGATACGCAGTATTTT. This gives the protein CASSLTTSGSSTDTQYF.

V usage is TRBV7-2 and J usage is TRBJ1-1; D is unclear. V shed 2 bases and J shed 5 bases, with 6 bases lying between them. The CDR3 has 12 residues. CDR1 SGHTA and CDR2 FQGNSA come from the germline V gene. CDR3 protein: CASSLSGTEAFF. The CDR3 DNA is TGTGCCAGCAGCTTATCGGGGACTGAAGCTTTCTTT.

On this clone: The junction departs from germline at one end; a sequencing error may be responsible. The chain links TRBV28 to TRBJ2-1; D is possibly TRBD2 (5 bases). The CDR3 runs 14 residues. The germline V gene has CDR1 MDHEN and CDR2 SYDVKM. CDR3 region: CASSNGGSYSEQFF. In DNA form, the CDR3 reads TGTGCCAGCAGTAACGGCGGGTCTTACAGTGAGCAGTTCTTC. The full variable domain, rest sourced from reference TRBV28 and TRBJ2-1, is DVKVTQSSRYLVKRTGEKVFLECVQDMDHENMFWYRQDPGLGLRLIYFSYDVKMKEKGDIPEGYSVSREKKERFSLILESASTNQTSMYLCASSNGGSYSEQFFGPGTRLTVL.

The CDR3 nucleotides are TGCGCCAGCAGTGAGCTAGCGGCGGCGGAGAACACCGGGGAGCTGTTTTTT. Amino acid sequence: CASSELAAAENTGELFF. The V and J genes are TRBV4-1 and TRBJ2-2, with 7 nucleotides matching TRBD2. Germline CDR1 and CDR2: MGHRA and YSYEKL. The CDR3 extends over 17 amino acids. V lost 6 bases to trimming and J lost 1 base; unmatched junction nucleotides: 11.

The CDR3 DNA reads as TGTGCCAGCAGTGGTACTAGCGGGAGCTCCTACGAGCAGTACTTC. This gives the protein CASSGTSGSSYEQYF. The gene calls are TRBV2 and TRBJ2-7; TRBD2 matches 11 bases. Trimming cost V 4 bases and J 0 bases; bases outside gene matches: 2. There are 15 residues in the CDR3. Looked up from germline, CDR1 is SNHLY and CDR2 is FYNNEI.

This clone was observed a handful of times. The junction differs from germline at one of its ends, possibly a read error. The V and J genes are TRBV18 and TRBJ1-3, with 8 bases fitting TRBD1. This CDR3 contains 14 residues. Germline assignment: CDR1 KGHSH and CDR2 LQKENI. The CDR3 coding sequence is TGTGCCAGCTCACCGCAGGGGGCTGGGAACACCATATATTTT. Translated, it gives CASSPQGAGNTIYF.

The chain links TRBV9 to TRBJ1-2, with 7 bases matching TRBD1. Per germline, CDR1 SGDLS and CDR2 YYNGEE. Unmatched junction bases numbered 8, after V lost 2 bases and J lost 4 bases. The CDR3 is 15 amino acids. CDR3: CASSVGTAGGYGYTF. CDR3 DNA: TGTGCCAGCAGCGTCGGGACAGCAGGTGGCTATGGCTACACCTTC.

This rearrangement joins TRBV11-2 to TRBJ2-4; TRBD2 agrees at 9 bases. Per germline, CDR1 SGHAT and CDR2 FQNNGV. The trim removed 2 bases at V and 7 bases at J, leaving 9 bases unmatched. CDR3 size: 16 residues. The CDR3 sequence is CASSLRASGIGNIQYF. For the CDR3, the DNA is TGTGCCAGCAGCTTACGGGCTAGCGGGATAGGGAACATTCAGTACTTC.

This chain joins TRBV5-6 and TRBJ1-6; no clear D gene. Germline V gene sequence: CDR1 SGHDT, CDR2 YYEEEE. Trimming took 0 bases from V and 10 from J, leaving 5 bases between them. The CDR3 runs 12 residues. Here the CDR3 reads CASSLALSPLHF. As DNA, the CDR3 is TGTGCCAGCAGCTTGGCCCTCTCACCCCTCCACTTT.